The present T cell receptor (beta chain) was sequenced within a study of CD8+ T cells in alopecia areata. Alopecia areata patients had lesional scalp punch biopsies and peripheral blood taken from them. The researchers isolated CD4+ and CD8+ T cells from PBMCs by sorting. Extracted from the samples, RNA was reverse transcribed into cDNA to serve as the sequencing template. Clones were read by immunoSEQ multiplex PCR, and TCRdb kept only the in-frame ones, dropping some. The profile shows over 150,000 clones, 63% of them singletons. This specimen consisted of CD4+ T cells sorted from blood, obtained at week 0. The TCR comes from a human donor with alopecia areata.

This CDR3 is CSVGTGNNSPLHF. CDR3 bases: TGCAGCGTTGGGACAGGCAATAATTCACCCCTCCACTTT. V and J are TRBV29-1 and TRBJ1-6; TRBD1 matches at 7 bases. Trimming cost V 4 bases and J 5 bases; bases outside gene matches: 2. The CDR3 sequence is 13 residues long. CDR1 and CDR2 from the germline V gene are SQVTM and ANQGSEA.